One and the same sample provided the 23 T cell receptor beta chains below, sequenced in a study of patients and donors after allogeneic stem cell transplantation. Each CDR3 protein gets one entry after TCRdb re-called the RT-PCR reads with MiXCR. This sample has 200,000 to 250,000 distinct CDR3 sequences, with around 14% found just once. Sequencing was done on a sample of blood, either unsorted or a sorted T cell fraction (not recorded which). The receptors stem from a human donor who was either an allogeneic HSCT recipient or a stem cell or donor lymphocyte infusion donor (not recorded which). It is not recorded whose cells these are; they may come from a transplant donor.

The chain has TRBV7-6 and TRBJ2-5, with 7 bases aligning to TRBD2. The CDR3 covers 13 residues. V was pared by 5 bases and J by 4 bases, with 4 bases of the junction left unmatched. CDR1 and CDR2 from the germline V gene are SGHVS and FNYEAQ. The DNA of the CDR3 is TGTGCCAGCAGCGAACTAGCGAGAGAGACCCAGTACTTC. Translated: CASSELARETQYF.

V is TRBV20-1 and J is TRBJ1-1, with no clear D. Germline lookup yields CDR1 DFQATT and CDR2 SNEGSKA (reference sequence). V lost 3 bases to trimming and J lost 1 base, with 12 bases between them. This CDR3 has 14 residues. The CDR3 reads CSASPPDWNTEAFF. The CDR3 bases are TGCAGTGCTAGTCCACCGGACTGGAACACTGAAGCTTTCTTT.

This clonotype turned up a few times. The chain is built from TRBV12-3 or TRBV12-4 and TRBJ1-4; 9 nucleotides agree with TRBD1. The CDR3 is 15 residues long. V shed 5 bases and J 5 bases; nucleotides not matched to a gene: 6. The CDR3 nucleotides read TGTGCCAGCAGTCCTTGGGACAGGGTCAATGAAAAACTGTTTTTT. Protein: CASSPWDRVNEKLFF.

This clonotype was observed many times. V is TRBV2 and J is TRBJ1-5; D is possibly TRBD1 (5 bases). The CDR3 extends over 12 amino acids. Trimming pared 7 bases from V and 11 bases from J, leaving 15 bases between. The V gene's germline CDR1 is SNHLY and CDR2 FYNNEI. CDR3 region: CASKITGEAQHF. CDR3 in DNA: TGTGCCAGCAAGATAACAGGAGAGGCCCAGCATTTT.

This clonotype was seen repeatedly, ten times or more. The chain carries TRBV18 and TRBJ2-5, with 8 bases identical to TRBD1. J was trimmed by 4 bases and V by 3 bases; bases with no gene match: 4. Germline loops: CDR1 KGHSH, CDR2 LQKENI. This CDR3 comprises 14 residues. The CDR3 DNA reads TGTGCCAGCTCACCCGTTGGGACAGGAGAGACCCAGTACTTC. It yields the protein CASSPVGTGETQYF.

J is TRBJ2-1 and V is TRBV28; tentative D call: TRBD1 (5 bases). In germline, CDR1 is MDHEN, CDR2 SYDVKM. The CDR3 loop spans 13 amino acids. V lost 6 bases, J lost 4 bases, and 10 bases lay in between. The CDR3 nucleotides read TGTGCCAGCAGCCCAGACAGTTACAATGAGCAGTTCTTC. This sequence encodes CASSPDSYNEQFF.

The sample holds one count of this clonotype. The chain has TRBV20-1 and TRBJ2-3; 13 bases are shared with TRBD2. This CDR3 comprises 16 residues. Trimming took 2 bases from V and 5 from J; bases not matched to a gene: 7. Germline V gives CDR1 DFQATT, CDR2 SNEGSKA (reference sequence). CDR3 protein: CSARSGTSGAVDTQYF. CDR3 coding DNA: TGCAGTGCTAGATCGGGGACTAGCGGGGCCGTAGATACGCAGTATTTT.

The J gene is TRBJ2-5, the V gene TRBV6-5; D gene unclear. CDR3 length: 15 amino acids. The V end was cut by 0 bases, the J end by 2 bases, with 10 bases between. CDR1 and CDR2 from the germline V gene are MNHEY and SVGAGI. CDR3 coding DNA: TGTGCCAGCAGTTACTCTCCGACCAGGCAAGAGACCCAGTACTTC. Protein: CASSYSPTRQETQYF.

This clonotype was counted a few times. The chain uses TRBV19 and TRBJ1-2; D may be TRBD1 (5 bases). Germline CDR1 is LNHDA and CDR2 is SQIVND (reference sequence). V was pared by 7 bases and J by 6 bases, with 15 bases between. The CDR3 loop spans 13 amino acids. CDR3 protein: CASTPTTVNGYTF. The CDR3 DNA reads as TGTGCCAGTACCCCGACGACAGTAAATGGCTACACCTTC.

This clonotype was seen at least ten times. The chain recombines TRBV5-1 with TRBJ2-7; 7 nucleotides match TRBD2. The CDR3 sequence is 16 residues long. CDR1 is SGHRS, CDR2 YFSETQ, per germline. The J segment lost 2 bases and the V segment lost 3 bases, leaving 11 bases of the junction unmatched. CDR3 in DNA: TGCGCCAGCAGCTCGGTACTAGGGCGGGGGACCTACGAGCAGTACTTC. Translation: CASSSVLGRGTYEQYF. The full variable domain, rest sourced from reference TRBV5-1 and TRBJ2-7, is KAGVTQTPRYLIKTRGQQVTLSCSPISGHRSVSWYQQTPGQGLQFLFEYFSETQRNKGNFPGRFSGRQFSNSRSEMNVSTLELGDSALYLCASSSVLGRGTYEQYFGPGTRLTVT.

This clonotype was counted ten times or more. This chain links TRBV12-3 or TRBV12-4 with TRBJ1-4; D is unresolved. Gene TRBJ2-2 matches the end of the DNA better, so the J call may be wrong. The CDR3 loop spans 12 amino acids. The CDR3 sequence is CASSLVRGELFF. CDR3 DNA: TGTGCCAGCAGTTTAGTCCGGGGGGAGCTGTTTTTT.

This clonotype was picked up a small number of times. V and J are TRBV2 and TRBJ1-2; TRBD1 might be the D (6 bases). Germline V gene sequence: CDR1 SNHLY, CDR2 FYNNEI. The V gene lost 0 bases and the J gene lost 7 bases, with 9 bases spanning the gap. The CDR3 is 13 amino acids. This CDR3 is CASSEAQGGGYTF. In DNA form, the CDR3 reads TGTGCCAGCAGTGAAGCACAGGGTGGTGGCTACACCTTC.

There are a few counts of this clonotype. This chain links TRBV27 with TRBJ2-3, with D tentatively TRBD1 (6 bases). CDR3 size: 15 residues. The V end was cut by 1 base, the J end by 1 base, with 9 bases between. Germline V gene lookup returns CDR1 MNHEY and CDR2 SMNVEV (reference sequence). The CDR3 reads CASSLFPGGTDTQYF. In DNA, the CDR3 is TGTGCCAGCAGTTTATTCCCAGGGGGCACAGATACGCAGTATTTT.

This clonotype was recorded at least ten times. This chain connects TRBV12-1 to TRBJ2-1. TRBV12-1 is a pseudogene segment. The CDR3 consists of 15 residues. CDR3 in DNA: TGTGCCAGCAGCCCGTGTCAGAAGACTTACAATGAGCAGTTCTTC. As protein: CASSPCQKTYNEQFF.

This clonotype was observed many times. This sequence joins TRBV19 and TRBJ1-5; 7 nucleotides match TRBD1. The CDR3 runs to 16 residues. The V gene end was trimmed by 4 bases and the J gene end by 8 bases; junction bases not matched to a gene: 14. Per the germline V gene, CDR1 is LNHDA and CDR2 is SQIVND (reference sequence). The CDR3 protein is CASSTKTGSTEEPQHF. The DNA of the CDR3 is TGTGCCAGTAGTACCAAGACAGGGAGTACCGAGGAGCCCCAGCATTTT.

The chain couples TRBV30 to TRBJ1-1, with D perhaps TRBD1 (6 bases). The CDR3 is made up of 12 amino acids. Deletions cut 1 base from V and 8 bases from J, with 11 bases between. Germline V gives CDR1 GTSNPN, CDR2 SVGIG (reference sequence). The CDR3 region is CAWSETGTEAFF. The DNA for the CDR3 is TGTGCCTGGAGTGAAACAGGGACCGAAGCTTTCTTT. The whole variable domain, filled in from reference TRBV30 and TRBJ1-1, reads SQTIHQWPATLVQPVGSPLSLECTVEGTSNPNLYWYRQAAGRGLQLLFYSVGIGQISSEVPQNLSASRPQDRQFILSSKKLLLSDSGFYLCAWSETGTEAFFGQGTRLTVV.

This clonotype was picked up many times. The chain links TRBV15 to TRBJ2-2, with unresolved D. Germline values: CDR1 LNHNV, CDR2 YYDKDF (reference sequence). V lost 5 bases and J lost 1, with 8 bases in between. The CDR3 loop spans 14 amino acids. The CDR3 DNA reads as TGTGCCACCAGCGACCAGGTGAACACCGGGGAGCTGTTTTTT. Translating it yields CATSDQVNTGELFF.

This clonotype has only a few counts. V usage is TRBV30 and J usage is TRBJ2-1; tentatively, D is TRBD1 or TRBD2 (5 bases each). Trimming took 3 bases from V and 3 from J, leaving 18 bases between them. Germline assignment: CDR1 GTSNPN and CDR2 SVGIG (reference sequence). The CDR3 sequence is 16 residues long. CDR3 DNA: TGTGCCTGGAGGGGATTAGGGGTCGACTACTACAATGAGCAGTTCTTC. Amino acid sequence: CAWRGLGVDYYNEQFF. Combining the CDR3 with reference TRBV30 and TRBJ2-1 gives the whole variable domain SQTIHQWPATLVQPVGSPLSLECTVEGTSNPNLYWYRQAAGRGLQLLFYSVGIGQISSEVPQNLSASRPQDRQFILSSKKLLLSDSGFYLCAWRGLGVDYYNEQFFGPGTRLTVL.

In its sample, this clonotype was seen a few times. The chain has TRBV7-2 and TRBJ2-3; a weak D match, TRBD1 (6 bases). Trimming removed 1 base at V and 11 bases at J, with 16 bases between. CDR3 size: 14 residues. The germline CDR1 and CDR2 sequences are SGHTA and FQGNSA. The CDR3: CASSLVRQAGKQYF. CDR3 DNA: TGTGCCAGCAGCTTAGTTCGACAGGCAGGCAAGCAGTATTTT. The full variable domain, its missing parts supplied by reference TRBV7-2 and TRBJ2-3, is GAGVSQSPSNKVTEKGKDVELRCDPISGHTALYWYRQSLGQGLEFLIYFQGNSAPDKSGLPSDRFSAERTGGSVSTLTIQRTQQEDSAVYLCASSLVRQAGKQYFGPGTRLTVL.

This clonotype has more than one count but fewer than ten. V usage is TRBV7-6 and J usage is TRBJ2-1; 10 bases map to TRBD2. With 0 bases clipped from V and 9 bases from J, the junction kept 5 bases outside the gene matches. This CDR3 is 15 amino acids long. The germline CDR1 and CDR2 sequences are SGHVS and FNYEAQ. CDR3 in DNA: TGTGCCAGCAGCTTAGCTGCTAGCGGGAGTGGTGAGCAGTTCTTC. Amino acids: CASSLAASGSGEQFF.

The sample holds a few counts of this clonotype. This chain connects TRBV5-1 to TRBJ1-3; D gene ambiguous. V lost 1 base to trimming and J lost 0 bases, with 8 bases between them. Germline V gene data show CDR1 as SGHRS and CDR2 as YFSETQ. The CDR3 spans 15 residues. CDR3 nucleotides: TGCGCCAGCAGCTTGATCCCAGACTCTGGAAACACCATATATTTT. Translating gives CASSLIPDSGNTIYF.

This clonotype turned up a few times. This sequence joins TRBV5-1 and TRBJ2-3; TRBD2 matches at 8 bases. The junction had 4 bases not matched to a gene; V was cut back by 2 bases and J by 5 bases. The CDR3 runs to 14 residues. CDR1 and CDR2 from the germline V gene are SGHRS and YFSETQ. CDR3 in amino acids: CASSFTSGRDTQYF. DNA for the CDR3: TGCGCCAGCAGCTTCACTAGCGGCCGAGATACGCAGTATTTT.

Many counts were recorded for this clonotype. The gene calls are TRBV5-1 and TRBJ1-2; 8 nucleotides agree with TRBD1. The CDR3 covers 15 residues. The J segment lost 4 bases and the V segment lost 3 bases, leaving 8 bases of the junction unmatched. The germline V gene encodes CDR1 SGHRS and CDR2 YFSETQ. CDR3 bases: TGCGCCAGCAGCTCCTCGGACAGGGCGATCTATGGCTACACCTTC. This translates into CASSSSDRAIYGYTF.